The source of this T cell receptor beta chain is a study of cytomegalovirus exposure and HLA in healthy donors. The study's findings and limits: Accurate HLA-A and HLA-B prediction from TCR beta sequences was reported for most subjects. In all likelihood, a cluster of highly shared sequence variants was a sequencing artifact. A later analysis linked a missense variant in DCLRE1C to the trimming of TCR beta V and J genes.

It was with 60 Vbeta and 13 Jbeta primers that the PCR ran. Method: immunoSEQ multiplex PCR; TCRdb's copy keeps in-frame clones and lacks some. The repertoire holds more than 85,000 clones, with roughly three quarters as singletons. V was pared by 4 bases and J by 0 bases, with 13 bases between. The germline CDR1 and CDR2 sequences are MNHNS and SASEGT. The CDR3 spans 16 residues. To note about this clone: The target antigen is unknown.

V is TRBV6-1 and J is TRBJ1-3; D possibly corresponds to TRBD1 (5 bases). The sequenced sample was PBMCs. The receptor was isolated from a male donor in good health and CMV-seropositive. This CDR3 reads CASSARRQNSGNTIYF. DNA of the CDR3: TGTGCCAGCAGTGCGAGAAGACAGAACTCTGGAAACACCATATATTTT.